The 21 T cell receptor beta chains reported below all come from one sample, sequenced in a study of vaccination and CD4 T cells after COVID-19. Once obtained from cultured CD4+ T cells, the DNA was sequenced using the Oncomine TCR Beta short-read assay. MiXCR was run by TCRdb on the PCR reads, yielding one entry per CDR3 protein. The sample yields roughly 10,000 distinct CDR3 sequences, about 53% seen once. Treatment of the sample: roughly ten-day PBMC culture with coronavirus spike peptide pools or control peptides (ViraFEST assay). These receptors have no identified antigens. The source material was CD4+ T cells from blood, cultured in vitro. Receptor source: a human donor who had recovered from COVID-19.

This clonotype has a single count. The gene calls are TRBV6-1 and TRBJ2-7, with unresolved D. This CDR3 spans 14 amino acids. Trimming pared 7 bases from V and 0 bases from J, leaving 13 bases between. Germline V lookup: CDR1 MNHNS, CDR2 SASEGT. The CDR3 spells CASTSIVSSYEQYF. The CDR3 DNA is TGTGCCAGCACCAGTATAGTGAGCTCCTACGAGCAGTACTTC.

The chain is built from TRBV10-3 and TRBJ1-1; D is unresolved. Germline CDR1 reads ENHRY; CDR2 reads SYGVKD. The CDR3 contains 14 residues. Trimming took off 6 bases at V and 3 bases at J, with 14 bases between the two ends. Written as DNA, the CDR3 is TGTGCCATCAGCACTCGCGGTTCGGACACTGAAGCTTTCTTT. It codes for CAISTRGSDTEAFF.

V and J are TRBV28 and TRBJ1-2; 8 positions agree with TRBD1. The V gene's germline CDR1 is MDHEN and CDR2 SYDVKM. Trimming cost V 6 bases and J 7 bases; bases outside gene matches: 13. The CDR3 has 15 amino acids. The CDR3 DNA reads TGTGCCAGCAGCCAGCCTAGGGACAGGACCGGTGGCTACACCTTC. Its protein product is CASSQPRDRTGGYTF.

The chain links TRBV30 to TRBJ2-2; D remains ambiguous. This CDR3 contains 15 residues. In germline, CDR1 is GTSNPN, CDR2 SVGIG (reference sequence). V was shortened by 2 bases and J by 1 base, with 11 bases between the two germline ends. The CDR3 loop reads CAWSLPAGNTGELFF. For the CDR3, the DNA is TGTGCCTGGAGTCTGCCGGCAGGGAACACCGGGGAGCTGTTTTTT.

The V gene is TRBV12-3 or TRBV12-4, the J gene TRBJ1-5; D is undetermined. The V end lost 6 bases, the J end lost 9 bases, and 9 bases lay between the germline ends. This CDR3 has 11 amino acids. For the CDR3, the DNA is TGTGCCAGCAGCCGAGGTGGGCCCCAGCATTTT. Its translation is CASSRGGPQHF.

This clonotype is judged medium-sized. This rearrangement joins TRBV20-1 to TRBJ1-5; the D gene is possibly TRBD1 (6 bases). CDR1 is DFQATT and CDR2 is SNEGSKA in the germline V gene (reference sequence). This CDR3 region has 13 residues. V lost 7 bases, J lost 4 bases, and 14 bases lay in between. CDR3 bases: TGCAGTGTTAACAGGGTGGAGAATCAGCCCCAGCATTTT. Its translation: CSVNRVENQPQHF.

The chain combines TRBV6-1 with TRBJ2-1, with D tentatively TRBD2 (6 bases). Germline V gene data show CDR1 as MNHNS and CDR2 as SASEGT. The CDR3 contains 14 residues. Trimming took 0 bases from V and 8 from J, leaving 11 bases between them. For the CDR3, the DNA is TGTGCCAGCAGTGAAGCGGGCGGGATGGATGAGCAGTTCTTC. This encodes CASSEAGGMDEQFF.

The V call is TRBV19, the J call TRBJ2-2; D is perhaps TRBD1 (6 bases). The V end was cut by 7 bases, the J end by 6 bases, with 9 bases between. Germline values: CDR1 LNHDA, CDR2 SQIVND (reference sequence). This CDR3 comprises 12 residues. CDR3 sequence reads: CASTTGSGELFF. CDR3 bases: TGTGCCAGTACCACAGGGTCCGGGGAGCTGTTTTTT.

A single count supports this clonotype. This chain uses TRBV10-3 with TRBJ2-7; D gene uncertain. Trimming stripped 4 bases from V and 5 bases from J, with 6 bases between. The CDR3 length is 11 residues. Germline values: CDR1 ENHRY, CDR2 SYGVKD. CDR3 in amino acids: CAISAANEQYF. CDR3 coding DNA: TGTGCCATCAGTGCAGCCAACGAGCAGTACTTC.

This clonotype showed up just a few times. V usage is TRBV6-5 and J usage is TRBJ2-4; perhaps D is TRBD1 or TRBD2 (5 bases each). In germline, CDR1 is MNHEY, CDR2 SVGAGI. This CDR3 spans 14 amino acids. The V gene lost 2 bases and the J gene lost 7 bases, with 12 bases spanning the gap. CDR3 sequence (DNA): TGTGCCAGCAGTTACGGAACAGGCGGGAACATTCAGTACTTC. This encodes CASSYGTGGNIQYF.

This clonotype has only a few counts. J is TRBJ2-1 and V is TRBV20-1, with a tentative D call TRBD2 (5 bases). Germline loops: CDR1 DFQATT, CDR2 SNEGSKA (reference sequence). The CDR3 is made up of 12 amino acids. With 1 base removed from V and 6 bases from J, the gap between germline ends came to 7 bases. CDR3 coding DNA: TGCAGTGCTAGAGTGAGGGCCAATGAGCAGTTCTTC. Amino acids: CSARVRANEQFF.

A few counts support this clonotype. The chain couples TRBV15 to TRBJ1-6; the D gene is possibly TRBD1 (5 bases). CDR3 size: 15 residues. CDR1 LNHNV and CDR2 YYDKDF come from the germline V gene (reference sequence). V was cut by 5 bases and J by 7 bases, with 15 bases left in between. The CDR3 bases are TGTGCCACCAGCCCAGGGAGGTTGAACAATTCACCCCTCCACTTT. Its protein product is CATSPGRLNNSPLHF.

The chain links TRBV15 to TRBJ2-6; tentatively, D is TRBD2 (6 bases). This CDR3 spans 19 amino acids. V lost 3 bases and J lost 0, with 18 bases in between. Germline V CDR1 and CDR2: LNHNV, YYDKDF (reference sequence). The CDR3 protein is CATSSETWGLHSGANVLTF. The CDR3 DNA sequence: TGTGCCACCAGCAGTGAAACATGGGGACTGCACTCTGGGGCCAACGTCCTGACTTTC.

The genes are TRBV7-3 and TRBJ2-5; D not resolved. The CDR3 sequence is 11 residues long. Germline CDR1 and CDR2: SGHTA and FQGTGA. V was shortened by 10 bases and J by 5 bases, with 11 bases between the two germline ends. The CDR3 protein is CAIWYGETQYF. The CDR3 DNA follows: TGTGCCATTTGGTATGGGGAGACCCAGTACTTC.

The chain employs TRBV24-1 and TRBJ2-1; TRBD2 is a possible D gene (6 bases). Deletions cut 5 bases from V and 7 bases from J, with 17 bases between. Germline V lookup: CDR1 KGHDR, CDR2 SFDVKD. The CDR3 is made up of 15 amino acids. In DNA form, the CDR3 reads TGTGCCACCAGTGGAGAGAGCGGGTTTTTAAATGAGCAGTTCTTC. Amino acids: CATSGESGFLNEQFF.

This clonotype appeared a single time. V usage is TRBV6-1 and J usage is TRBJ2-7; the D gene is possibly TRBD1 (5 bases). The V gene's germline CDR1 is MNHNS and CDR2 SASEGT. CDR3 length: 15 amino acids. V was clipped by 5 bases and J by 0 bases, with 14 bases between them. The CDR3 loop reads CASSRGTGGSYEQYF. CDR3 DNA: TGTGCCAGCAGTAGAGGAACAGGCGGCTCCTACGAGCAGTACTTC.

This clonotype was found a few times. The J gene is TRBJ1-2, the V gene TRBV20-1; D uncertain. CDR3 length equals 13 residues. Germline-derived CDR1 and CDR2 are DFQATT and SNEGSKA (reference sequence). The V end was cut by 1 base, the J end by 4 bases, with 10 bases between. In nucleotides, the CDR3 is TGCAGTGCTAGAGTCCGTGACTTCTATGGCTACACCTTC. It encodes CSARVRDFYGYTF.

This chain uses TRBV21-1 with TRBJ1-3. TRBV21-1 is described as a pseudogene. The CDR3 sequence is 14 residues long. The CDR3: CASSKPFSGNTIYF. The CDR3 DNA reads TGTGCCAGCAGCAAACCGTTCTCTGGAAACACCATATATTTT.

V is TRBV10-3 and J is TRBJ2-1; D is ambiguous. The CDR3 has 15 residues. V was pared by 3 bases and J by 1 base, with 10 bases between. CDR1 and CDR2 (germline): ENHRY, SYGVKD. The CDR3 DNA sequence: TGTGCCATCAGTGACGATGGTAGATCCTACAATGAGCAGTTCTTC. Protein sequence: CAISDDGRSYNEQFF.

This clonotype occurred a few times. This chain connects TRBV20-1 to TRBJ1-5; the match to TRBD1 covers 7 bases. V trimming: 5 bases; J trimming: 3 bases; junction bases outside the gene matches: 4. Germline V CDR1 and CDR2: DFQATT, SNEGSKA (reference sequence). This CDR3 has 13 residues. For the CDR3, the DNA is TGCAGTGCTGCTGGGACAGACAATCAGCCCCAGCATTTT. Encoded protein: CSAAGTDNQPQHF.

In its sample, this clonotype was seen a few times. J is TRBJ1-6 and V is TRBV6-2 or TRBV6-3; no clear D. Germline assignment: CDR1 MNHEY and CDR2 SVGEGT. V was shortened by 0 bases and J by 6 bases, with 9 bases between the two germline ends. CDR3 length equals 15 residues. CDR3 region: CASSYSNVPNSPLHF. CDR3 sequence (DNA): TGTGCCAGCAGTTACTCGAATGTACCTAATTCACCCCTCCACTTT.